The clone carrying this T cell receptor beta chain was counted many times. The antigen remains unidentified. The sample originates from a study of identical twins. Findings of the study overall: For out-of-frame alpha sequences shared by twins, low generation probability was in excess. The same donors were not followed; conclusions instead depended on cross-sectional statistical analysis. Monozygotic twins shared more out-of-frame TCR alpha than recombination models predicted.

One entry per CDR3 protein results from TCRdb running MiXCR on the 5' RACE reads. The sample records about 220,000 distinct CDR3 sequences, roughly 10% being singletons. The sample was memory (CD45RO+) T cells sorted from blood. This TCR came from a woman under 30 in good health.

The CDR3 protein is CASSLVRGTNEQFF. The CDR3 nucleotides read TGCGCCAGCAGCTTGGTGCGGGGGACCAATGAGCAGTTCTTC. The rearrangement links TRBV5-1 to TRBJ2-1; 7 positions match TRBD2. Germline-derived CDR1 and CDR2 are SGHRS and YFSETQ. The CDR3 runs 14 residues. V gave up 0 bases and J gave up 6 bases; unmatched junction bases: 3.